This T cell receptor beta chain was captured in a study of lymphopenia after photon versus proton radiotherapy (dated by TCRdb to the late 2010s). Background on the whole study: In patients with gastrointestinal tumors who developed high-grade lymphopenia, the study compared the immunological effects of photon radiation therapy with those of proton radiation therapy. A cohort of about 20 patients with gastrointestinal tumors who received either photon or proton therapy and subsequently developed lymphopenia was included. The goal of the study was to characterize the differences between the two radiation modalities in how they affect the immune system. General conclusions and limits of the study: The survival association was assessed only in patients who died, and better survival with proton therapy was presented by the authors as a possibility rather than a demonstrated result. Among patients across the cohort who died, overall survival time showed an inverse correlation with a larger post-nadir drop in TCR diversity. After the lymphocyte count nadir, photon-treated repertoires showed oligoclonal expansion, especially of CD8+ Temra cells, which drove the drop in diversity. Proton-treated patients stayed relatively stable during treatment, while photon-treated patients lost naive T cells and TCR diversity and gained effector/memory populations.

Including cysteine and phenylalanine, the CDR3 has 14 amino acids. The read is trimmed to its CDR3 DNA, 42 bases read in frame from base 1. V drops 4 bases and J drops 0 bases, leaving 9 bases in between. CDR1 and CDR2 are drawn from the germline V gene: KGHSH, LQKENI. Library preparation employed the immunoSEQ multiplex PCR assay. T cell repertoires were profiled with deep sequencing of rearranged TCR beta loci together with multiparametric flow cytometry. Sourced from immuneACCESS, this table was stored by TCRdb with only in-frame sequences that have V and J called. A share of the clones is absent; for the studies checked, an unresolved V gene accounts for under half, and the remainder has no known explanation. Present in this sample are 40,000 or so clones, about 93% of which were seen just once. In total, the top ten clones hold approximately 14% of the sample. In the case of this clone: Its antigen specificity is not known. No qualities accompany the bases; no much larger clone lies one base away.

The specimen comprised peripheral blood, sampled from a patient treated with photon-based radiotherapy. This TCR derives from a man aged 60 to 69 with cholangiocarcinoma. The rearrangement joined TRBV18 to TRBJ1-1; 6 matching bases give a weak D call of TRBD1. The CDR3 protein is CASSRDKLNTEAFF. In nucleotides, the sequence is TGTGCCAGCTCACGGGACAAATTGAACACTGAAGCTTTCTTT.